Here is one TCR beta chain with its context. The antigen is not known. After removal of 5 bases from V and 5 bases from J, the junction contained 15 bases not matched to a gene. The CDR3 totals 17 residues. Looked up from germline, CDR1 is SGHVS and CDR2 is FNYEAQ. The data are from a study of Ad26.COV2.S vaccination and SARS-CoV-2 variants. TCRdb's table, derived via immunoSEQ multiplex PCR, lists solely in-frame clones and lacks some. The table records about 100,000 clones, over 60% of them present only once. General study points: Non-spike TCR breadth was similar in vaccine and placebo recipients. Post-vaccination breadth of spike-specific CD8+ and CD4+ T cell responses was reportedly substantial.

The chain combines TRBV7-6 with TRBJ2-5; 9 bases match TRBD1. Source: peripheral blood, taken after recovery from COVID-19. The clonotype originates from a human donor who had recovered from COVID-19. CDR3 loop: CASSPGWDRDPGETQYF. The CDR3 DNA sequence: TGTGCCAGCAGCCCGGGTTGGGACAGGGACCCCGGGGAGACCCAGTACTTC. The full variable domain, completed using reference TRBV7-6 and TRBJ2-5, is GAGVSQSPRYKVTKRGQDVALRCDPISGHVSLYWYRQALGQGPEFLTYFNYEAQQDKSGLPNDRFSAERPEGSISTLTIQRTEQRDSAMYRCASSPGWDRDPGETQYFGPGTRLLVL.